The present T cell receptor (beta chain) was sequenced within a study of control samples from healthy donors and cancer patients. CDR3 size: 14 residues. The V gene's germline CDR1 is LGHDT and CDR2 YNNKEL (reference sequence). The V gene lost 5 bases and the J gene lost 3 bases, with 11 bases spanning the gap. Assay used: immunoSEQ multiplex PCR; TCRdb lists only in-frame clones, some missing. Among about 190,000 clones listed, about 90% were seen once. The sequenced material came from blood. The chain is built from TRBV3-1 (or the pseudogene TRBV3-2) and TRBJ1-3; possibly TRBD1 for D (5 bases). This sequence originates from a man in his thirties or forties in good health. The CDR3 here is CASSTGTRGNTIYF. CDR3 nucleotide sequence: TGTGCCAGCAGCACTGGGACCCGTGGAAACACCATATATTTT.